The clone carrying this T cell receptor beta chain occurred many times. With 8 bases removed from V and 1 base from J, the gap between germline ends came to 12 bases. The CDR3 has 15 residues. The data originate from a study of neurological immune-mediated disorders. Each CDR3 protein is one row after TCRdb ran MiXCR on the 5' RACE reads. The table has fewer than 60,000 distinct CDR3 sequences, about an eighth seen once. This sample's time point: longitudinal time-point 2. What was sequenced was PBMCs. This sequence originates from a male donor with HTLV-1-associated myelopathy (HAM/TSP). This chain links TRBV12-3 or TRBV12-4 with TRBJ1-6, with D tentatively TRBD1 (5 bases). The CDR3 DNA follows: TGTGCCAGCGGACCCACAGGATCCTATAATTCACCCCTCCACTTT. This gives the protein CASGPTGSYNSPLHF.